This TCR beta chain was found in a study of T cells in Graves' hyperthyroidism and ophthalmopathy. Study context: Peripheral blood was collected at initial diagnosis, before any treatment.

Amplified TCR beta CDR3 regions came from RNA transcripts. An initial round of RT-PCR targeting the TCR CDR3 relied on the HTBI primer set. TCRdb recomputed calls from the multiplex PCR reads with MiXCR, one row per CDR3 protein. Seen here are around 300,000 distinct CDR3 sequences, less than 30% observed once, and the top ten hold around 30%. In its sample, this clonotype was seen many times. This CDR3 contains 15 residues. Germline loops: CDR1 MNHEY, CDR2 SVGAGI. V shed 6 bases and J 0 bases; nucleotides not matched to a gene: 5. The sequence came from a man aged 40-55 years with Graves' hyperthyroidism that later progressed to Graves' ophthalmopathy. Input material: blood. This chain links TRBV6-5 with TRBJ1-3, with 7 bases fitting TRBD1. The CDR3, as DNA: TGTGCCAGCAGGATGGGACAGAACTCTGGAAACACCATATATTTT. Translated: CASRMGQNSGNTIYF.